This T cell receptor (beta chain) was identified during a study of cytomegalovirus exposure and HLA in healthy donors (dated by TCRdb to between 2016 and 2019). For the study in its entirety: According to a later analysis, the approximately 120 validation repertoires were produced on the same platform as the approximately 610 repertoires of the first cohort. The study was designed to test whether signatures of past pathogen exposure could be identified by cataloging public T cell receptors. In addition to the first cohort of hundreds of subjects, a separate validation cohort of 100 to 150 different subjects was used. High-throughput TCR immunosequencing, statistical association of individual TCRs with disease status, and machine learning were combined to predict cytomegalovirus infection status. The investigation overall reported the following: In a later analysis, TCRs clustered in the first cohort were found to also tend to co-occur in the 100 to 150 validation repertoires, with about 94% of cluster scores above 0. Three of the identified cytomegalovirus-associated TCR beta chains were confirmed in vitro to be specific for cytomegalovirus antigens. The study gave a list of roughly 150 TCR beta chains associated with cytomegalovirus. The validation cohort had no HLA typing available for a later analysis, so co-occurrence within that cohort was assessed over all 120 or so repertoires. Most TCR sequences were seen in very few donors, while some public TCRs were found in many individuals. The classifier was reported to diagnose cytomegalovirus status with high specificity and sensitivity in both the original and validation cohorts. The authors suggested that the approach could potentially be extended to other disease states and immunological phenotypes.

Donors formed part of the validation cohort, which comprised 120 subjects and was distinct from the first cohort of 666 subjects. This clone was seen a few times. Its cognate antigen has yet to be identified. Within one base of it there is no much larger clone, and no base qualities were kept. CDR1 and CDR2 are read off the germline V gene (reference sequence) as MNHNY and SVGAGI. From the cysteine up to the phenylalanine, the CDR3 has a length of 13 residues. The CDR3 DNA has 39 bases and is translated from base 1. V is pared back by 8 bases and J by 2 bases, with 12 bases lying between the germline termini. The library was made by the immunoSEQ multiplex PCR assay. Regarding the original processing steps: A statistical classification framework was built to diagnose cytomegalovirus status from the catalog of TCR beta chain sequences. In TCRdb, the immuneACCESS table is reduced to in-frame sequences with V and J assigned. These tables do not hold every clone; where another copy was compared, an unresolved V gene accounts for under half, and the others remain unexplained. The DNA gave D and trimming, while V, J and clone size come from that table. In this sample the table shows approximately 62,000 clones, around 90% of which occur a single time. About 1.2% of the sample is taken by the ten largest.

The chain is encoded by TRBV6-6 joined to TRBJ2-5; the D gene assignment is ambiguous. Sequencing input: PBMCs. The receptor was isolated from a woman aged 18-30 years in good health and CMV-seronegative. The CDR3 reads CASVTGDQETQYF. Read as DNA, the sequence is TGTGCCAGCGTTACGGGTGATCAAGAGACCCAGTACTTC.